This entry lists 27 T cell receptor beta chains sequenced from one sample in a study of T cell responses to AZD1222 COVID-19 vaccine. TCRdb's table, derived via immunoSEQ multiplex PCR, lists solely in-frame clones and lacks some. Of 100,000 to 150,000 clones detected, 90% appear once; the ten largest clones hold 6.9%. The sample consisted of peripheral blood, taken on day 0 of AZD1222 vaccination. Receptors were obtained from an adult in good health.

The chain uses TRBV27 and TRBJ1-2, with TRBD1 matching 11 bases. This CDR3 has 12 amino acids. Trimming removed 6 bases from V and 6 bases from J; junction bases left unmatched: 0. Per the germline V gene, CDR1 is MNHEY and CDR2 is SMNVEV (reference sequence). CDR3 nucleotides: TGTGCCAGCAGGGACAGGGGGCATGGCTACACCTTC. Amino acid sequence: CASRDRGHGYTF.

CDR3 DNA sequence: TGTGCCAGCAGTCACACCGGGACAGGGTCTGAAAAACTGTTTTTT. Protein sequence: CASSHTGTGSEKLFF. J is TRBJ1-4 and V is TRBV6-5; 9 positions match TRBD1. This CDR3 comprises 15 residues. V shed 5 bases, J shed 7 bases, and the junction held 8 bases outside the gene matches. Germline V lookup: CDR1 MNHEY, CDR2 SVGAGI.

The gene calls are TRBV27 and TRBJ1-4, with D tentatively TRBD1 (6 bases). Trimming stripped 9 bases from V and 8 bases from J, with 16 bases between. CDR1 is MNHEY and CDR2 is SMNVEV in the germline V gene (reference sequence). This CDR3 is 13 amino acids long. CDR3 DNA: TGTGCCAGTAGCAGGGGCTCATACGAAAAACTGTTTTTT. This gives the protein CASSRGSYEKLFF.

J is TRBJ1-2 and V is TRBV5-6; 9 nucleotides match TRBD1. Germline V gene sequence: CDR1 SGHDT, CDR2 YYEEEE. The junction had 7 bases not matched to a gene; V was cut back by 0 bases and J by 4 bases. The CDR3 is 16 residues long. The CDR3 is CASSLEGQGPIYGYTF. CDR3 bases: TGTGCCAGCAGCTTGGAAGGACAGGGGCCGATCTATGGCTACACCTTC.

J is TRBJ2-2 and V is TRBV18; TRBD1 or TRBD2 may be the D gene (5 bases each). There are 13 residues in the CDR3. Germline V gives CDR1 KGHSH, CDR2 LQKENI. V was clipped by 3 bases and J by 8 bases, with 10 bases between them. CDR3 protein: CASSPGVQGELFF. CDR3 sequence (DNA): TGTGCCAGCTCACCGGGGGTGCAAGGGGAGCTGTTTTTT.

This chain uses TRBV7-2 with TRBJ2-7, with TRBD1 matching 7 bases. Trimming cost V 4 bases and J 2 bases; bases outside gene matches: 8. From germline, CDR1 is SGHTA and CDR2 FQGNSA. This CDR3 region has 15 residues. CDR3 coding DNA: TGTGCCAGCAGCTCAGGACAGGCAGGGGCCTACGAGCAGTACTTC. This encodes CASSSGQAGAYEQYF.

The V and J genes are TRBV2 and TRBJ2-2, with D maybe TRBD1 (6 bases). The CDR3 extends over 15 amino acids. Germline V gene data show CDR1 as SNHLY and CDR2 as FYNNEI. V lost 5 bases to trimming and J lost 0 bases, with 10 bases between them. The CDR3, as DNA: TGTGCCAGCAGTCGGGACACCGCGAACACCGGGGAGCTGTTTTTT. Translated, it gives CASSRDTANTGELFF.

This chain joins TRBV28 and TRBJ1-2; 8 positions match TRBD1. The CDR3 has 15 amino acids. Germline V lookup: CDR1 MDHEN, CDR2 SYDVKM. The V gene end was trimmed by 6 bases and the J gene end by 4 bases; junction bases not matched to a gene: 10. The CDR3 nucleotides are TGTGCCAGCAGCGCTCCGGGACAGGATCGCTATGGCTACACCTTC. Its protein product is CASSAPGQDRYGYTF.

This chain links TRBV30 with TRBJ2-2; D not certain. The CDR3 is made up of 16 amino acids. Germline lookup yields CDR1 GTSNPN and CDR2 SVGIG (reference sequence). Trimming removed 1 base from V and 9 bases from J, with 21 bases in between. CDR3 nucleotide sequence: TGTGCCTGGAGTGCCACGGACGGTGGACGTAGGCGGGAGCTGTTTTTT. This codes for CAWSATDGGRRRELFF.

This clone was observed once. The chain links TRBV27 to TRBJ1-6; D remains ambiguous. Trimming removed 2 bases at V and 6 bases at J, with 11 bases between. Germline V gene data show CDR1 as MNHEY and CDR2 as SMNVEV (reference sequence). The CDR3 runs 15 residues. The CDR3 nucleotides are TGTGCCAGCAGTTTAGTGGGAGTATCTAATTCACCCCTCCACTTT. Translated, it gives CASSLVGVSNSPLHF.

DNA of the CDR3: TGTGCCAGCAGTTCCACCGGGACGGGTGAGACCCAGTACTTC. Its translation: CASSSTGTGETQYF. V usage is TRBV28 and J usage is TRBJ2-5, with D possibly called TRBD1 or TRBD2 (5 bases each). Trimming shortened V by 4 bases and J by 5 bases, and 14 bases separated the two germline ends. This CDR3 has 14 amino acids. Germline lookup yields CDR1 MDHEN and CDR2 SYDVKM.

V and J are TRBV4-1 and TRBJ2-5; D is possibly TRBD1 (5 bases). The CDR3 totals 13 residues. Germline values: CDR1 MGHRA, CDR2 YSYEKL. Trimming took 10 bases from V and 3 from J, leaving 15 bases between them. For the CDR3, the DNA is TGCGCCATCGTACACCAGGGTAAAGAGACCCAGTACTTC. Translation gives CAIVHQGKETQYF.

The V and J genes are TRBV11-3 and TRBJ2-1; a possible D gene is TRBD2 (5 bases). V was pared by 1 base and J by 6 bases, with 13 bases between. CDR1 is SGHNT, CDR2 YENEEA, per germline. The CDR3 loop spans 15 amino acids. CDR3 in amino acids: CASSLVGSRFNEQFF. CDR3 bases: TGTGCCAGCAGCTTAGTTGGGAGCAGGTTCAATGAGCAGTTCTTC.

V is TRBV6-6 and J is TRBJ1-1, with TRBD1 identical over 10 bases. The CDR3 spans 17 residues. After removal of 5 bases from V and 1 base from J, the junction contained 10 bases not matched to a gene. The germline CDR1 and CDR2 sequences are MNHNY and SVGAGI (reference sequence). The CDR3 DNA follows: TGTGCCAGCAGTCGAGACAGGGGGCGCGGGGGGAACACTGAAGCTTTCTTT. Translation gives CASSRDRGRGGNTEAFF.

As concerns this clone: Other DNA sequences from this sample encode an identical CDR3 as well. CDR3 sequence reads: CASSLLGSNQPQHF. Written as DNA, the CDR3 is TGTGCCAGCAGTTTATTAGGGAGCAATCAGCCCCAGCATTTT. V and J are TRBV27 and TRBJ1-5; D is ambiguous. V lost 1 base to trimming and J lost 1 base, with 5 bases between them. Germline-derived CDR1 and CDR2 are MNHEY and SMNVEV (reference sequence). The CDR3 length is 14 residues.

The count of this clone is one. This chain connects TRBV7-2 to TRBJ2-2; no firm D call. This CDR3 has 16 residues. CDR1 is SGHTA and CDR2 is FQGNSA in the germline V gene. Between the trimmed V and J ends, which lost 5 bases and 4 bases, there was a span of 17 bases. The CDR3 protein is CASSPNGSPLTGELFF. The CDR3 DNA reads as TGTGCCAGCAGCCCAAATGGGTCACCCCTCACCGGGGAGCTGTTTTTT.

The rearrangement joins TRBV2 to TRBJ2-3; TRBD2 is a possible D gene (7 bases). Trimming took off 7 bases at V and 5 bases at J, with 16 bases between the two ends. CDR1 SNHLY and CDR2 FYNNEI come from the germline V gene. The CDR3 spans 14 residues. CDR3 in DNA: TGTGCCAGCACCATAGGGGGAGGGGTAGATACGCAGTATTTT. Amino acid sequence: CASTIGGGVDTQYF.

The chain carries TRBV6-5 and TRBJ2-7; TRBD2 is a possible D gene (6 bases). This CDR3 has 15 residues. V lost 6 bases to trimming and J lost 5 bases, with 20 bases between them. CDR1 and CDR2 from the germline V gene are MNHEY and SVGAGI. DNA for the CDR3: TGTGCCAGCAGGGAGCGGGTGACCGCTCGCCACGAGCAGTACTTC. Translated, it gives CASRERVTARHEQYF.

V usage is TRBV28 and J usage is TRBJ1-3; D is ambiguous. The CDR3 loop spans 10 amino acids. V was trimmed by 10 bases and J by 4 bases, leaving 5 bases between them. CDR1 MDHEN and CDR2 SYDVKM come from the germline V gene. Here the CDR3 DNA reads TGTGCCACCAAGGGAAACACCATATATTTT. This sequence encodes CATKGNTIYF.

The chain uses TRBV6-5 and TRBJ1-5; TRBD1 might be the D (5 bases). Between the trimmed V and J ends, which lost 6 bases and 0 bases, there was a span of 12 bases. The CDR3 length is 15 residues. Germline CDR1 is MNHEY and CDR2 is SVGAGI. The chain's CDR3 is CASSDGGYSNQPQHF. CDR3 in DNA: TGTGCCAGCAGCGACGGGGGATATAGCAATCAGCCCCAGCATTTT.

The gene calls are TRBV6-2 or TRBV6-3 and TRBJ1-5, with TRBD1 identical over 10 bases. The V segment lost 6 bases and the J segment 7 bases; nucleotides outside the gene matches: 6. From germline, CDR1 is MNHEY and CDR2 SVGEGT. The CDR3 is made up of 14 amino acids. The CDR3 protein is CASSPDRGRQPQHF. The DNA of the CDR3 is TGTGCCAGCAGCCCTGACAGGGGGCGCCAGCCCCAGCATTTT.

This chain joins TRBV10-3 and TRBJ1-1, with TRBD1 identical over 12 bases. Germline trimming cut 6 bases from V and 5 bases from J; bases unmatched to any gene: 13. CDR3 size: 17 residues. Germline CDR1 reads ENHRY; CDR2 reads SYGVKD. The CDR3 region is CAIRYTGTGGEGTEAFF. The CDR3 DNA follows: TGTGCCATCAGATATACCGGGACAGGGGGCGAAGGTACTGAAGCTTTCTTT.

The rearrangement uses TRBV4-1 and TRBJ1-5; D is unresolved. Germline-derived CDR1 and CDR2 are MGHRA and YSYEKL. The V end lost 3 bases, the J end lost 8 bases, and 14 bases lay between the germline ends. The CDR3 consists of 14 residues. The CDR3 loop is CASSHLDGQEPQHF. The CDR3 coding sequence is TGCGCCAGCAGCCATCTGGACGGGCAGGAGCCCCAGCATTTT.

The rearrangement joins TRBV7-9 to TRBJ1-5; tentative D call: TRBD1 (6 bases). V gave up 1 base and J gave up 2 bases, with 9 bases separating them. The germline CDR1 and CDR2 sequences are SEHNR and FQNEAQ (reference sequence). The CDR3 is made up of 15 amino acids. CDR3 nucleotide sequence: TGTGCCAGCAGCTTAGGTAGACAGGGCAATCAGCCCCAGCATTTT. It codes for CASSLGRQGNQPQHF.

This chain uses TRBV4-2 with TRBJ2-7; TRBD2 matches 10 bases. Trimming removed 3 bases from V and 3 bases from J; junction bases left unmatched: 5. Germline V gene sequence: CDR1 LGHNA, CDR2 YNFKEQ. The CDR3 runs 15 residues. CDR3 in DNA: TGTGCCAGCAGCCACAATAGCGGGGGGATCTACGAGCAGTACTTC. It specifies CASSHNSGGIYEQYF.

This sequence joins TRBV10-2 and TRBJ1-1; weak D call: TRBD1 (6 bases). In germline, CDR1 is WSHSY, CDR2 SAAADI. Trimming took off 2 bases at V and 3 bases at J, with 13 bases between the two ends. The CDR3 is 15 amino acids. This CDR3 reads CASSEVTGGHTEAFF. Written as DNA, the CDR3 is TGCGCCAGCAGTGAGGTGACAGGCGGACACACTGAAGCTTTCTTT.

The V call is TRBV29-1, the J call TRBJ2-7; the D is unclear. Trimming pared 4 bases from V and 2 bases from J, leaving 6 bases between. Per germline, CDR1 SQVTM and CDR2 ANQGSEA. CDR3 length: 11 residues. Here the CDR3 reads CSVVGAYEQYF. CDR3 nucleotide sequence: TGCAGCGTTGTGGGCGCCTACGAGCAGTACTTC.